This T cell receptor (beta chain) was sequenced during a study of blood T cells in healthy people across ages. Concerning this clonotype itself: Its specificity is not known.

The CDR3 consists of 14 residues. Germline loops: CDR1 SGDLS, CDR2 YYNGEE. V lost 4 bases and J lost 5; bases outside the gene matches: 6. Next came a second PCR, run for about 7 to 12 cycles, which used a sample-barcoded 5' primer along with a J-beta primer mix. The template-switch adaptor, which had 12 random nucleotides, put a tag on each cDNA molecule. Via MiXCR, TCRdb re-called the 5' RACE reads, giving one row per CDR3 protein. This sample has about 320,000 distinct CDR3 sequences, with roughly 26% found just once. Overall study results and limits: What prevented conclusive comparison of naive and antigen-experienced cells was that PBMCs were unsorted.

The chain couples TRBV9 to TRBJ2-7; 10 bases match TRBD1. The sequence was obtained from a woman in her seventies in good health. The material sequenced was blood. The CDR3 nucleotides are TGTGCCAGCAGCCCCCGGGACAGGGGAGACGAGCAGTACTTC. Its protein product is CASSPRDRGDEQYF.